This record covers a single T cell receptor beta chain. Its antigen is unidentified. This sample stems from a study of cytomegalovirus exposure and HLA in healthy donors. Points from the study as a whole: Across donors, sequencing depth was assumed by presence/absence analyses to be roughly uniform. Highly shared sequence variants in one cluster were likely a sequencing artifact.

The study ran its PCR with 60 Vbeta and 13 Jbeta primers. Per the study methods: Some 80 million unique TCR beta chains, roughly 10 million shared, were counted in a later analysis. Assay: immunoSEQ multiplex PCR; the TCRdb copy retains only in-frame clones and omits some. V, J and clone size are taken as reported in that table, and D and trimming were inferred from the DNA itself. The top ten clones hold 4.5% to 5% of a sample with 95,000 or so clones, 60% to 85% of them seen once. Among the donors, all were healthy bone marrow donors. V gave up 3 bases and J gave up 10 bases, with 16 bases separating them. This CDR3 has 15 amino acids. The V gene's germline CDR1 is LGHNT and CDR2 FRNRAP.

The rearrangement joins TRBV12-5 to TRBJ1-6, with D possibly being TRBD1 (6 bases). Sequences were obtained from PBMCs. The TCR was taken from a woman in her 40s in good health and CMV-seronegative. The CDR3 protein is CASGFSQGRGSPLHF. DNA of the CDR3: TGTGCTAGTGGTTTCTCGCAGGGGCGAGGGTCACCCCTCCACTTT.